Shown below are 16 T cell receptor beta chains from a single sample sequenced in a study of blood T cell repertoires in COVID-19. Produced via immunoSEQ multiplex PCR; TCRdb's table is partial and in-frame only. The data contain around 30,000 clones, roughly 87% of them singletons. Input material: peripheral blood. The receptors stem from a man aged 60-69 years with active COVID-19.

This clone was detected once. The genes are TRBV5-8 and TRBJ2-7; D unclear. V dropped 5 bases and J dropped 0 bases, with 18 bases sitting between them. CDR3 length: 16 residues. Germline CDR1 and CDR2: SGHTS and YDEGEE. This chain's CDR3 is CASSLKVTTLSYEQYF. The DNA of the CDR3 is TGTGCCAGCAGTCTCAAGGTGACGACTCTCTCCTACGAGCAGTACTTC.

This chain connects TRBV3-1 (or the pseudogene TRBV3-2) to TRBJ2-7; 8 bases line up with TRBD1. Germline CDR1 and CDR2: LGHDT and YNNKEL (reference sequence). V shed 3 bases and J 2 bases; nucleotides not matched to a gene: 3. CDR3 length: 14 residues. CDR3 nucleotides: TGTGCCAGCAGCCAGCCGGGACAGGCCTACGAGCAGTACTTC. Translation: CASSQPGQAYEQYF.

V gene TRBV30 combines with J gene TRBJ2-1; D possibly corresponds to TRBD2 (6 bases). In germline, CDR1 is GTSNPN, CDR2 SVGIG (reference sequence). V lost 2 bases to trimming and J lost 0 bases, with 11 bases between them. This CDR3 region has 15 residues. The CDR3: CAWSRLAVSYNEQFF. CDR3 sequence (DNA): TGTGCCTGGAGTAGGTTAGCGGTCTCCTACAATGAGCAGTTCTTC.

This clone was counted once. The chain combines TRBV6-5 with TRBJ1-3; no definite D call. CDR3 length: 16 amino acids. Germline CDR1 MNHEY, CDR2 SVGAGI. Trimming left V 1 base short and J 0 bases short, with 10 bases between. Here the CDR3 DNA reads TGTGCCAGCAGTTACTGGGCAGCCGACTCTGGAAACACCATATATTTT. Its translation is CASSYWAADSGNTIYF.

V and J are TRBV3-1 (or the pseudogene TRBV3-2) and TRBJ2-1, with 9 bases lining up with TRBD2. The CDR3 length is 17 residues. V was pared by 0 bases and J by 2 bases, with 5 bases of the junction left unmatched. Looked up from germline, CDR1 is LGHDT and CDR2 is YNNKEL (reference sequence). Written as DNA, the CDR3 is TGTGCCAGCAGCCAAGATCTCGGCGGGGGGGCCTACAATGAGCAGTTCTTC. Protein product: CASSQDLGGGAYNEQFF.

The chain couples TRBV4-3 to TRBJ2-6; TRBD2 matches 9 bases. This CDR3 has 19 amino acids. The germline CDR1 and CDR2 sequences are LGHNA and YSLEER. Trimming removed 0 bases from V and 0 bases from J; junction bases left unmatched: 6. The CDR3 region is CASSQEGLAGNSGANVLTF. CDR3 coding DNA: TGCGCCAGCAGCCAAGAAGGGCTAGCGGGGAACTCTGGGGCCAACGTCCTGACTTTC.

The chain has TRBV2 and TRBJ2-7; 8 bases match TRBD2. Germline-derived CDR1 and CDR2 are SNHLY and FYNNEI. The CDR3 loop spans 13 amino acids. J lost 5 bases, V lost 8 bases, and 8 bases had no gene match. The CDR3, as DNA: TGTGCCAGCCGGAGAGCGGGAGATCACGAGCAGTACTTC. This translates into CASRRAGDHEQYF.

This clone turned up a few times. This sequence joins TRBV7-2 and TRBJ2-5; 9 bases match TRBD2. The CDR3 runs to 16 residues. The J segment lost 3 bases and the V segment lost 4 bases, leaving 9 bases of the junction unmatched. Looked up from germline, CDR1 is SGHTA and CDR2 is FQGNSA. The CDR3 protein is CASSSLGGRAEETQYF. CDR3 nucleotides: TGTGCCAGCAGCTCCCTGGGCGGGAGGGCCGAAGAGACCCAGTACTTC.

The rearrangement joins TRBV9 to TRBJ2-5; maybe TRBD1 (6 bases). This CDR3 has 14 residues. V was cut by 3 bases and J by 5 bases, with 14 bases left in between. CDR1 is SGDLS, CDR2 YYNGEE, per germline. The CDR3 loop is CASSADLRGETQYF. The CDR3 bases are TGTGCCAGCAGCGCCGACCTGAGGGGGGAGACCCAGTACTTC.

The chain uses TRBV7-8 and TRBJ1-2, with a possible D match to TRBD1 (5 bases). CDR1 and CDR2 (germline): SGHVS, FQNEAQ. The CDR3 has 14 residues. The V end lost 5 bases, the J end lost 4 bases, and 14 bases lay between the germline ends. CDR3 region: CASSPKPGPYGYTF. DNA for the CDR3: TGTGCCAGCAGCCCAAAACCAGGGCCCTATGGCTACACCTTC.

V is TRBV7-8 and J is TRBJ2-3; 10 nucleotides align to TRBD2. Trimming removed 7 bases from V and 4 bases from J; junction bases left unmatched: 8. This CDR3 contains 15 residues. Per germline, CDR1 SGHVS and CDR2 FQNEAQ. The CDR3 loop is CASNRAGGRADTQYF. CDR3 coding DNA: TGTGCCAGCAACCGAGCGGGGGGGCGCGCAGATACGCAGTATTTT.

The table lists this clone with a few counts. J is TRBJ2-3 and V is TRBV10-2, with D hard to call. Trimming cost V 0 bases and J 2 bases, with 9 bases left between them. Germline assignment: CDR1 WSHSY and CDR2 SAAADI. This CDR3 is built from 15 residues. This CDR3 reads CASSESPTSTDTQYF. Written as DNA, the CDR3 is TGCGCCAGCAGTGAGTCTCCAACATCCACAGATACGCAGTATTTT.

J is TRBJ2-5 and V is TRBV27, with 13 bases lining up with TRBD2. The V and J ends lost 8 bases and 3 bases, in that order; junction bases with no gene match: 6. Germline V gene lookup returns CDR1 MNHEY and CDR2 SMNVEV (reference sequence). The CDR3 has 15 amino acids. This CDR3 is CASLGTSGTKETQYF. CDR3 nucleotide sequence: TGTGCCAGCCTCGGGACTAGCGGGACGAAAGAGACCCAGTACTTC.

V gene TRBV15 combines with J gene TRBJ2-1; 12 bases fit TRBD2. V lost 1 base to trimming and J lost 8 bases; unmatched junction nucleotides: 3. This CDR3 contains 15 residues. Germline-derived CDR1 and CDR2 are LNHNV and YYDKDF (reference sequence). In DNA form, the CDR3 reads TGTGCCACCAGCAGAGGGACTAGCGGGGATGATGAGCAGTTCTTC. This sequence encodes CATSRGTSGDDEQFF.

This chain uses TRBV10-3 with TRBJ2-7; D might be TRBD2 (6 bases). Germline CDR1 is ENHRY and CDR2 is SYGVKD. CDR3 length: 13 amino acids. Trimming removed 5 bases at V and 2 bases at J, with 10 bases between. The CDR3 loop reads CAISSGPTYEQYF. As DNA, the CDR3 is TGTGCCATCAGTAGCGGGCCTACCTACGAGCAGTACTTC.

This rearrangement joins TRBV14 to TRBJ2-2; the match to TRBD1 covers 9 bases. The ends lost 8 bases at V and 5 bases at J; junction bases unmatched: 3. CDR3 length equals 13 residues. Per germline, CDR1 SGHDN and CDR2 FVKESK. The CDR3 here is CASRDRVTGELFF. CDR3 coding DNA: TGTGCCAGCCGGGACAGGGTGACCGGGGAGCTGTTTTTT.